The 11 T cell receptor beta chains in this list originate from one sample, sequenced in a study of STAT3 mutations in large granular lymphocyte leukemia. Whole-study findings and limits: At least one immunodominant TCR beta clonotype appeared in every T-cell large granular lymphocyte leukemia patient.

No antigens are known for them. Generated by immunoSEQ multiplex PCR, the TCRdb table keeps only in-frame clones and is missing some. The table includes around 39,000 clones, 88% detected once. Sequences were obtained from PBMCs. The receptors come from a human donor with T large granular lymphocyte leukemia. Some clones in this sample may be carry-over from other donors' samples.

This clone was picked up one time. The chain recombines TRBV12-5 with TRBJ2-3; D remains ambiguous. The CDR3 sequence is 15 residues long. CDR1 is LGHNT and CDR2 is FRNRAP in the germline V gene. The V and J ends lost 6 bases and 3 bases respectively, with 16 bases between them. The CDR3 DNA is TGTGCTAGTGGATTTTCCCTTAGTGAGACAGATACGCAGTATTTT. Amino acid sequence: CASGFSLSETDTQYF.

This chain connects TRBV18 to TRBJ2-3; a weak D match, TRBD1 (5 bases). The V and J ends lost 6 bases and 0 bases respectively, with 13 bases between them. Germline V gives CDR1 KGHSH, CDR2 LQKENI. This CDR3 contains 15 residues. The CDR3 protein is CASSPWGGSTDTQYF. The CDR3 coding sequence is TGTGCCAGCTCCCCCTGGGGCGGTAGCACAGATACGCAGTATTTT.

This chain uses TRBV7-9 with TRBJ2-3, with 8 positions matching TRBD2. Germline loops: CDR1 SEHNR, CDR2 FQNEAQ (reference sequence). The CDR3 is made up of 16 amino acids. The junction had 15 bases not matched to a gene; V was cut back by 5 bases and J by 8 bases. The CDR3 DNA is TGTGCCAGCAGCCAAATCCCGACGACCGCGGGAGGTACGCAGTATTTT. Protein sequence: CASSQIPTTAGGTQYF.

The V and J genes are TRBV6-5 and TRBJ2-3; no reliable D call. Trimming shortened V by 0 bases and J by 5 bases, and 12 bases separated the two germline ends. CDR1 and CDR2 (germline): MNHEY, SVGAGI. The CDR3 loop spans 15 amino acids. The CDR3 loop is CASSYSFSAEDTQYF. The CDR3 DNA is TGTGCCAGCAGTTACTCGTTTTCGGCAGAAGATACGCAGTATTTT.

The chain combines TRBV6-5 with TRBJ1-2; a weak D match, TRBD1 (5 bases). The ends were cut back, 6 bases at V and 1 base at J, with 15 bases in the middle. CDR3 length: 15 amino acids. CDR1 is MNHEY, CDR2 SVGAGI, per germline. CDR3 protein: CASSPDSPYNYGYTF. The CDR3 DNA reads as TGTGCCAGCAGCCCCGACAGTCCGTATAACTATGGCTACACCTTC.

The V gene is TRBV6-6, the J gene TRBJ1-4; no definite D call. There are 13 residues in the CDR3. In germline, CDR1 is MNHNY, CDR2 SVGAGI (reference sequence). Between the trimmed V and J ends, which lost 4 bases and 4 bases, there was a span of 7 bases. The CDR3 loop is CASSFRSNEKLFF. As DNA, the CDR3 is TGTGCCAGCAGTTTCCGGAGTAATGAAAAACTGTTTTTT.

This chain connects TRBV2 to TRBJ1-6; D is uncertain. V was trimmed by 7 bases and J by 0 bases, leaving 16 bases between them. The CDR3 covers 17 residues. Germline V CDR1 and CDR2: SNHLY, FYNNEI. CDR3 nucleotides: TGTGCCAGCATGCCAGAGAATCCGGGCTCCTATAATTCACCCCTCCACTTT. Its translation is CASMPENPGSYNSPLHF.

CDR3 sequence reads: CASSQGAEGAFGADTQYF. CDR3 sequence (DNA): TGCGCCAGCAGCCAAGGCGCGGAGGGGGCGTTTGGCGCAGATACGCAGTATTTT. The chain couples TRBV4-3 to TRBJ2-3, with TRBD1 as a possible D gene (7 bases). Trimming stripped 1 base from V and 4 bases from J, with 21 bases between. Germline V gives CDR1 LGHNA, CDR2 YSLEER. The CDR3 is 18 amino acids.

This chain uses TRBV5-1 with TRBJ2-5; D not certain. Per germline, CDR1 SGHRS and CDR2 YFSETQ. The CDR3 totals 13 residues. V was clipped by 4 bases and J by 3 bases, with 10 bases between them. This CDR3 reads CASSPGSEETQYF. As DNA, the CDR3 is TGCGCCAGCAGCCCCGGCAGTGAAGAGACCCAGTACTTC.

This sequence joins TRBV5-1 and TRBJ2-7; 7 nucleotides match TRBD1. CDR1 is SGHRS, CDR2 YFSETQ, per germline. There are 14 residues in the CDR3. With 4 bases clipped from V and 3 bases from J, the junction kept 7 bases outside the gene matches. The CDR3 DNA reads TGCGCCAGCAGCCTCCGGGGACAGTTCTACGAGCAGTACTTC. Translated, it gives CASSLRGQFYEQYF. Full variable domain (missing parts from reference TRBV5-1 and TRBJ2-7): KAGVTQTPRYLIKTRGQQVTLSCSPISGHRSVSWYQQTPGQGLQFLFEYFSETQRNKGNFPGRFSGRQFSNSRSEMNVSTLELGDSALYLCASSLRGQFYEQYFGPGTRLTVT.

The rearrangement uses TRBV5-1 and TRBJ2-3, with D unresolved. Looked up from germline, CDR1 is SGHRS and CDR2 is YFSETQ. The CDR3 has 13 amino acids. V gave up 4 bases and J gave up 2 bases, with 8 bases separating them. CDR3 loop: CASSGRNTDTQYF. The CDR3 DNA is TGCGCCAGCAGCGGAAGAAACACAGATACGCAGTATTTT. Full variable domain (missing parts from reference TRBV5-1 and TRBJ2-3): KAGVTQTPRYLIKTRGQQVTLSCSPISGHRSVSWYQQTPGQGLQFLFEYFSETQRNKGNFPGRFSGRQFSNSRSEMNVSTLELGDSALYLCASSGRNTDTQYFGPGTRLTVL.